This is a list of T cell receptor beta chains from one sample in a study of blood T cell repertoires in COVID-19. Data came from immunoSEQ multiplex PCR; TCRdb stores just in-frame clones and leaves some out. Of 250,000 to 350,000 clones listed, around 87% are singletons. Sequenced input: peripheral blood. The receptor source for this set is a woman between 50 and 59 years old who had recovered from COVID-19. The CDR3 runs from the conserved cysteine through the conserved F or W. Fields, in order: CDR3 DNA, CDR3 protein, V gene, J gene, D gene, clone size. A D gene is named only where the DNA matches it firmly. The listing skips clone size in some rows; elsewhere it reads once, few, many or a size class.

DNA: TGTGCCAGCAGCCAAACGAGGGCAGCCAACACCGGGGAGCTGTTTTTT; CDR3: CASSQTRAANTGELFF; V: TRBV4-2; J: TRBJ2-2; D: -; size: -
DNA: TGTGCCAGCAGTGACCCCGAGACAGGACAAAAGCTGAACACTGAAGCTTTCTTT; CDR3: CASSDPETGQKLNTEAFF; V: TRBV6-4; J: TRBJ1-1; D: -; size: -
DNA: TGTGCCAGCAGTTTCTTTGGGACTAGCGGGACTACAGATACGCAGTATTTT; CDR3: CASSFFGTSGTTDTQYF; V: TRBV5-4; J: TRBJ2-3; D: TRBD2; size: -
DNA: TGTGCCAGCAGTTACTTTTCCAGTGCTGAAGCTTTCTTT; CDR3: CASSYFSSAEAFF; V: TRBV6-6; J: TRBJ1-1; D: -; size: -
DNA: TGTGCCAGCAGCTTGTCAGGGGCCCTCGAGCAGTACTTC; CDR3: CASSLSGALEQYF; V: TRBV5-6; J: TRBJ2-7; D: -; size: -
DNA: TGCAGCGTTGAAGGGCAGGGGGTCCACGAGCAGTACTTC; CDR3: CSVEGQGVHEQYF; V: TRBV29-1; J: TRBJ2-7; D: TRBD1; size: -
DNA: TGCAGCGTTGGTCAGGTCAGCTCTGGAAACACCATATATTTT; CDR3: CSVGQVSSGNTIYF; V: TRBV29-1; J: TRBJ1-3; D: -; size: once
DNA: TGCAGCGCCGCAGGGGGCGTAGAACTGTTTTTT; CDR3: CSAAGGVELFF; V: TRBV29-1; J: TRBJ1-4; D: TRBD1; size: few
DNA: TGCGCCAGCAGCCAAGAGCCCAGGGGGGACCAAGAGACCCAGTACTTC; CDR3: CASSQEPRGDQETQYF; V: TRBV4-1; J: TRBJ2-5; D: -; size: -
DNA: TGTGCCAGCAGCGTGGAAGGGGGATTAGAGACCCAGTACTTC; CDR3: CASSVEGGLETQYF; V: TRBV9; J: TRBJ2-5; D: -; size: once
DNA: TGCGCCAGCAGCCATGACAGGGAAGGTTCGGATGGCTACACCTTC; CDR3: CASSHDREGSDGYTF; V: TRBV4-3; J: TRBJ1-2; D: TRBD1; size: -
DNA: TGTGCCAGTAGTATCCGGGACTATTTGGACAATGAGCAGTTCTTC; CDR3: CASSIRDYLDNEQFF; V: TRBV19; J: TRBJ2-1; D: TRBD2; size: -
DNA: TGTGCCAGCAGTGAAACCGGGACAGGGAATGAAAAACTGTTTTTT; CDR3: CASSETGTGNEKLFF; V: TRBV6-1; J: TRBJ1-4; D: TRBD1; size: -
DNA: TGTGCCAGTCGCTCACCTTGGACAGGGGGTAGCTATGGCTACACCTTC; CDR3: CASRSPWTGGSYGYTF; V: TRBV19; J: TRBJ1-2; D: TRBD1; size: once
DNA: TGTGCCAGTAGTATATCCCGGACATGGGCAGATACGCAGTATTTT; CDR3: CASSISRTWADTQYF; V: TRBV19; J: TRBJ2-3; D: -; size: -
DNA: TGTGCCAGTAAGGGGGTGATCTGGGTCTCCACTGAAGCTTTCTTT; CDR3: CASKGVIWVSTEAFF; V: TRBV19; J: TRBJ1-1; D: -; size: -
DNA: TGTGCCAGCAGCGTAACCGGGACAGCGAACACTGAAGCTTTCTTT; CDR3: CASSVTGTANTEAFF; V: TRBV6-5; J: TRBJ1-1; D: TRBD1; size: -
DNA: TGTGCCAGCAGTGAGGGCAGGGGGTATGGCTACACCTTC; CDR3: CASSEGRGYGYTF; V: TRBV2; J: TRBJ1-2; D: TRBD1; size: -
DNA: TGCGCCAGCAGCATAGGGACTAGCGGATTCACAGATACGCAGTATTTT; CDR3: CASSIGTSGFTDTQYF; V: TRBV5-1; J: TRBJ2-3; D: TRBD2; size: -
DNA: TGCGCCAGCAGCCTCAGGGTTGGGGCCAATCAGCCCCAGCATTTT; CDR3: CASSLRVGANQPQHF; V: TRBV4-3; J: TRBJ1-5; D: -; size: -
DNA: TGTGCCAGCAGCAGTACCCGGGGCTACACCTTC; CDR3: CASSSTRGYTF; V: TRBV13; J: TRBJ1-2; D: -; size: -
DNA: TGCGCCAGCAAACAGGGGTCGAACACTGAAGCTTTCTTT; CDR3: CASKQGSNTEAFF; V: TRBV5-1; J: TRBJ1-1; D: TRBD1; size: -
DNA: TGTGCCAGCAGCGGGGGAGGGTCTCCTGGAAACACCATATATTTT; CDR3: CASSGGGSPGNTIYF; V: TRBV9; J: TRBJ1-3; D: -; size: -
DNA: TGTGCCTCACAACAGGGGGCGACTTATGGCTACACCTTC; CDR3: CASQQGATYGYTF; V: TRBV10-3; J: TRBJ1-2; D: TRBD1; size: few
DNA: TGCGCCAGCAGCGGGGCTACAAGCTCCTACAATGAGCAGTTCTTC; CDR3: CASSGATSSYNEQFF; V: TRBV5-1; J: TRBJ2-1; D: -; size: -
DNA: TGTGCCAGCAGCCAAGCGGTCCAAGAGACCCAGTACTTC; CDR3: CASSQAVQETQYF; V: TRBV7-3; J: TRBJ2-5; D: -; size: -
DNA: TGTGCCAGCAGCTTAACCCCGCCAGGGCGTGGAAACACCATATATTTT; CDR3: CASSLTPPGRGNTIYF; V: TRBV7-3; J: TRBJ1-3; D: -; size: -
DNA: TGTGCCAGCAGGGCCTGGGGGCTCGAGCAGTACTTC; CDR3: CASRAWGLEQYF; V: TRBV28; J: TRBJ2-7; D: -; size: -
DNA: TGTGCCAGCAGCGCGGGGCAGGACACCGGGGAGCTGTTTTTT; CDR3: CASSAGQDTGELFF; V: TRBV5-4; J: TRBJ2-2; D: -; size: -
DNA: TGTGCCAGCAGTTACCGACAGGGGGCAGGGTATGGCTACACCTTC; CDR3: CASSYRQGAGYGYTF; V: TRBV6-5; J: TRBJ1-2; D: TRBD1; size: -
DNA: TGTGCCAGCAGTTTGGGGGGGGCTGGTCAGCCCCAGCATTTT; CDR3: CASSLGGAGQPQHF; V: TRBV27; J: TRBJ1-5; D: -; size: few
DNA: TGTGCCAGCAGGAGGGGACCGGGAGATTCACCCCTCCACTTT; CDR3: CASRRGPGDSPLHF; V: TRBV27; J: TRBJ1-6; D: -; size: -
DNA: TGTGCCAGCAGTTTTGGAGGCTCCTATAATTCACCCCTCCACTTT; CDR3: CASSFGGSYNSPLHF; V: TRBV27; J: TRBJ1-6; D: -; size: -
DNA: TGTGCCAGCAGTTACCCCTCGACAGGCGTTCAAGAGACCCAGTACTTC; CDR3: CASSYPSTGVQETQYF; V: TRBV6-2/TRBV6-3; J: TRBJ2-5; D: -; size: -